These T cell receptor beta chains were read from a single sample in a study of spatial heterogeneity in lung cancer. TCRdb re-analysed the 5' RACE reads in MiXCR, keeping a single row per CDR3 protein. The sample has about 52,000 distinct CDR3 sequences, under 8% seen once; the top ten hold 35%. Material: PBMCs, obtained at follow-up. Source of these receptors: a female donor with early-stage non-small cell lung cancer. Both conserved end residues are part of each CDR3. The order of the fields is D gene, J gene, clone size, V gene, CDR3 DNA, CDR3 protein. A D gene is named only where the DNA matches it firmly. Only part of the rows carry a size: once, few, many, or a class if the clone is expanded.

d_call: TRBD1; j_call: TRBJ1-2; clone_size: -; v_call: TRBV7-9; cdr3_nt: TGTGCCAGCAGCTTATGGACAGGATCGCTCGGCTACACCTTC; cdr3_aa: CASSLWTGSLGYTF
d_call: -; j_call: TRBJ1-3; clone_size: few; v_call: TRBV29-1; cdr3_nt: TGCAGCGTTGACAAGGGGGGGTCGGCTGGAAACACCATATATTTT; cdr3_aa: CSVDKGGSAGNTIYF
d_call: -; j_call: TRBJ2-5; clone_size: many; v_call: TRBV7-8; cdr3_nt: TGTGCCAGCAGCTTCGCGGGGGCGAGGCAAGAGACCCAGTACTTC; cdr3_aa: CASSFAGARQETQYF
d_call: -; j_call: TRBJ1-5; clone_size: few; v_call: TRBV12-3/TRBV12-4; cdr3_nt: TGTGCCAGCAGTTTCGACGGTTATGATCAGCCCCAGCATTTT; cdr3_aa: CASSFDGYDQPQHF
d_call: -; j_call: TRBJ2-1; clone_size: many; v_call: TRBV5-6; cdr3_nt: TGTGCCACACAATTACGGGGCCATCCCTACAATGAGCAGTTCTTC; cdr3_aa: CATQLRGHPYNEQFF
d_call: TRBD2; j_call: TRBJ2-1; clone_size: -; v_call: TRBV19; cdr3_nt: TGTGCCAGTAGACTAGCGCCTAATGAGCAGTTCTTC; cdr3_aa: CASRLAPNEQFF
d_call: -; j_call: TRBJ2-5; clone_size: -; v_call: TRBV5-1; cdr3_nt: TGCGCCAGCAGCTTGGAGTCGGCCCAAGAGACCCAGTACTTC; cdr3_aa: CASSLESAQETQYF
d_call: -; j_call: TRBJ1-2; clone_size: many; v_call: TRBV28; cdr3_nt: TGTGCCAGCAGTTTACGGGGGTTTCATGGCTACACCTTC; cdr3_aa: CASSLRGFHGYTF
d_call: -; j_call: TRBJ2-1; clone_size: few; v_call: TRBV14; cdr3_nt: TGTGCCAGCAGCCACCAGACAGGTAGGAATGAGCAGTTCTTC; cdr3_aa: CASSHQTGRNEQFF
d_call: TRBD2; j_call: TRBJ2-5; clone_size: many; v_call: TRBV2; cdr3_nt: TGTGCCAGCAGTGCTCCATGGACTAGCGGGGGGGAACAAGAGACCCAGTACTTC; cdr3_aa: CASSAPWTSGGEQETQYF
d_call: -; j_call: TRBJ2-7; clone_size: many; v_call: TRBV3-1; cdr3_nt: TGTGCCAGCAGCCAAGATGGGATAGGGAGGGAGCAGTACTTC; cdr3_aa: CASSQDGIGREQYF
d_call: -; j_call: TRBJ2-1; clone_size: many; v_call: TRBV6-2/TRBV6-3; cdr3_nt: TGTGCCAGCGGTTATCAGGGGCAGTTCTTC; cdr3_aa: CASGYQGQFF
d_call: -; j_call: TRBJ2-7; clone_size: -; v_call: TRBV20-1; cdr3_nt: TGCAGTGCTCGGAGATTACTCCAGCCCTACGAGCAGTACTTC; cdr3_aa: CSARRLLQPYEQYF
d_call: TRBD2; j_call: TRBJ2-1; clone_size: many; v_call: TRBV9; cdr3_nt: TGTGCCAGCAGCGCCCACGGGGGGACCAATGAGCAGTTCTTC; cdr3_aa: CASSAHGGTNEQFF
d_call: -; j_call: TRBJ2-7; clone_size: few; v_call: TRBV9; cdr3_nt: TGTGCCAGCAGCGTAGGTACAGGCCACTACGAGCAGTACTTC; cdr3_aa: CASSVGTGHYEQYF
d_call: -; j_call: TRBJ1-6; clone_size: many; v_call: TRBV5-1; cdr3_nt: TGCGCCAGCAGCCCCGGGACCACGTATTCACCCCTCCACTTT; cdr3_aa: CASSPGTTYSPLHF
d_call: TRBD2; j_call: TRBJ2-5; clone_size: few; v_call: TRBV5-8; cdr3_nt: TGTGCCAGCAGCCTGGGACTAGCGGGGGGCTTCGCCCAGTACTTC; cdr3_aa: CASSLGLAGGFAQYF
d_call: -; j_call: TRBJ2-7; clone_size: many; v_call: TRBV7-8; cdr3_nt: TGTGCCAGCAGCTTAGGGGGCCTAGTGCACGAGCAGTACTTC; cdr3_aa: CASSLGGLVHEQYF
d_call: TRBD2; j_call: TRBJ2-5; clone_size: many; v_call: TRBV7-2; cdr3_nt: TGTGCCAGCCTAGCGGGGGCCCCGGGGCGGACCCAGTACTTC; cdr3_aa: CASLAGAPGRTQYF
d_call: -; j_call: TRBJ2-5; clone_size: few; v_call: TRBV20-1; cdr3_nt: TGCAGCCCTAACCCTCTCGGGGAGGAGACCCAGTACTTC; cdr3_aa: CSPNPLGEETQYF
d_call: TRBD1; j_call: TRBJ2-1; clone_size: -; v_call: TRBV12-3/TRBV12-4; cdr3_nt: TGTGCCAGCAGTGGGACAGCTTTTACAACTGAGCAGTTCTTC; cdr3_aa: CASSGTAFTTEQFF
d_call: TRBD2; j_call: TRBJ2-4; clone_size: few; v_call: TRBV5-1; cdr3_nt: TGCGCCAGCGCCTCGGGGGGGTCAGCCAAAAACATTCAGTACTTC; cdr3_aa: CASASGGSAKNIQYF
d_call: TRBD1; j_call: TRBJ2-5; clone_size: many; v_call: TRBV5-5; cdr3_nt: TGTGCCAGCAGCCCCCGGGACAGGGAGGGTGAGACCCAGTACTTC; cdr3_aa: CASSPRDREGETQYF
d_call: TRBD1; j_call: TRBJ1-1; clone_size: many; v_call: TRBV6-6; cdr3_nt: TGTGCCAGCAGTTCGTGGGGACAGGGGGCTATCATGAACACTGAAGCTTTCTTT; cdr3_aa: CASSSWGQGAIMNTEAFF
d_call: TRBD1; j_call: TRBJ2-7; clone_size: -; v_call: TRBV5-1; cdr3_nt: TGCGCCAGCAGCAGCCGGACAGGGGGCAAAGAGCAGTACTTC; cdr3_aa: CASSSRTGGKEQYF